This TCR beta chain was observed in a study of human versus mouse CDR3 diversity and MHC coevolution. The study's findings and limits: Human CDR3s averaged more deletions and insertions than mouse CDR3s. About 1.7 million TCR beta clonotypes were estimated for humans, the largest repertoire.

TCRdb's table, derived via immunoSEQ multiplex PCR, lists solely in-frame clones and lacks some. The sample records about 60,000 clones, 90% to 95% being singletons. This CDR3 has 17 amino acids. V trimming: 4 bases; J trimming: 5 bases; junction bases outside the gene matches: 14. Germline loops: CDR1 WNHNN, CDR2 SYGVQD (reference sequence). As regards this clone: Its antigen is still unknown.

The sequence was collected from a person in their 60s in good health. This chain links TRBV10-1 with TRBJ2-7, with 10 bases fitting TRBD2. Material for sequencing was naive CD4+ T cells from blood. As to subset: CD45RO-negative CD62L-positive naive CD4 T cells. The CDR3 loop reads CASSALRVAGGIHEQYF. The DNA of the CDR3 is TGCGCCAGCAGTGCGCTTCGGGTAGCGGGAGGTATCCACGAGCAGTACTTC.